This T cell receptor beta chain was obtained from a study of glioma-infiltrating T cells. Using RNA template, CDR3s of TCR alpha and beta were amplified with iRepertoire arm-PCR. TCRdb redid the calling of the multiplex PCR reads with MiXCR, one entry per CDR3 protein. Seen here are around 190,000 distinct CDR3 sequences, about 31% observed once, and the top ten hold 20%. The CDR3 is 15 residues long. Trimming stripped 5 bases from V and 2 bases from J, with 14 bases between. Germline assignment: CDR1 SGHTA and CDR2 FQGNSA. This chain uses TRBV7-2 with TRBJ2-3; a weak D match, TRBD2 (6 bases). What was sequenced was glioma tissue, nonneoplastic brain tissue, or PBMCs (not recorded which). The receptor was derived from a human donor with low-grade glioma or glioblastoma, undergoing nonglioma brain surgery, or in good health (not recorded which). CDR3 sequence: CASSRRIADTDTQYF. The CDR3 DNA sequence: TGTGCCAGCAGCCGGCGAATAGCGGACACAGATACGCAGTATTTT.